Detailed here is one TCR beta chain. Its antigen is still unknown. CD4+ T cells from unexposed donors were obtained before the COVID-19 pandemic (2011-2018). CD4+ T cells were isolated from the cells after around 9 days of culture. The sample originates from a study of CD4 T cells in relation to SARS-CoV-2 and coronaviruses. Produced via immunoSEQ multiplex PCR; TCRdb's table is partial and in-frame only. The sample shows 16,000 or so clones, more than 75% of them seen only once. Per the germline V gene, CDR1 is MRHNA and CDR2 is SNTAGT. The CDR3 is 13 residues long. Trimming cost V 5 bases and J 4 bases, with 8 bases left between them.

The receptor's source is a human donor in good health. This chain joins TRBV6-4 and TRBJ2-2, with a possible D match to TRBD2 (5 bases). Specimen: CD4+ T cells from PBMCs, cultured in vitro. For the CDR3, the DNA is TGTGCCAGCAGTAGGACTCTCACCGGGGAGCTGTTTTTT. Translating it yields CASSRTLTGELFF.